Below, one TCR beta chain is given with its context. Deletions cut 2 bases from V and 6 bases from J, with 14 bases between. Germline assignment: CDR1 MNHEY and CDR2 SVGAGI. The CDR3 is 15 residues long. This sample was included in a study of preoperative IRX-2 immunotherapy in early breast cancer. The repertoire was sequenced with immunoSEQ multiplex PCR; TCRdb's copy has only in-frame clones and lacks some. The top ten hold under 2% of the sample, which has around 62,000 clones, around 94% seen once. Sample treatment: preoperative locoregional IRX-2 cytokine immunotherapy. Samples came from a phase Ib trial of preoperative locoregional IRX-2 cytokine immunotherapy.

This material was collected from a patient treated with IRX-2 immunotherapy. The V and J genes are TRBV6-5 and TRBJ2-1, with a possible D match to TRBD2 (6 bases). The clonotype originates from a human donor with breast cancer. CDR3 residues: CASSYGRGGLNEQFF. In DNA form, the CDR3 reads TGTGCCAGCAGTTACGGGCGGGGCGGACTCAATGAGCAGTTCTTC.